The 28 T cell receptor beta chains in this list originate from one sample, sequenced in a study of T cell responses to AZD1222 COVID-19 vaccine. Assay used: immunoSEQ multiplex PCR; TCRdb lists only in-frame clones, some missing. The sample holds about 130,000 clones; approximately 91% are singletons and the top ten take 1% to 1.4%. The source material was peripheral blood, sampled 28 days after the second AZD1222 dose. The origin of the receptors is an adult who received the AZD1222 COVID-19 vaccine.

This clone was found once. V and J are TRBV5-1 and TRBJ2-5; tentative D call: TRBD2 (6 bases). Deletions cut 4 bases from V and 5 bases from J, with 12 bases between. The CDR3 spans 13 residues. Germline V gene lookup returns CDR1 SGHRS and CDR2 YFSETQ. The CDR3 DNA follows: TGCGCCAGCAGCGGGACTGCCCGGGAGACCCAGTACTTC. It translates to CASSGTARETQYF.

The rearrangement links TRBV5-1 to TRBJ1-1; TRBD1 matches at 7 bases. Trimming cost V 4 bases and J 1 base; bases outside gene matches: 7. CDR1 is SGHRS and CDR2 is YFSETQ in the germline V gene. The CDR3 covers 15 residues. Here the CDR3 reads CASSLRTGGNTEAFF. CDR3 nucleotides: TGCGCCAGCAGCCTTCGGACAGGAGGGAACACTGAAGCTTTCTTT.

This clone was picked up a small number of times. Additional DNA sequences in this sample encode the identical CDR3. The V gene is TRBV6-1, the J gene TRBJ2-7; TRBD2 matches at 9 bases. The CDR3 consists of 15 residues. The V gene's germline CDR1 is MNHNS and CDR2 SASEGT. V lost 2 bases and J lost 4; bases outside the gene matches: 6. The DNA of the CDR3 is TGTGCCAGCAGTGAAATGGCGGGAGGGCCTTACGAGCAGTACTTC. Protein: CASSEMAGGPYEQYF.

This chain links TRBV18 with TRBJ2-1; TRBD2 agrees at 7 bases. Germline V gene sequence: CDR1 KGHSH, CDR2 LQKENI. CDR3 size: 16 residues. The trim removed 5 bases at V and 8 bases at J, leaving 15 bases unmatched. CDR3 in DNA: TGTGCCAGCTCAAACCAAAACCTAGCGGCCTTCCATGAGCAGTTCTTC. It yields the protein CASSNQNLAAFHEQFF. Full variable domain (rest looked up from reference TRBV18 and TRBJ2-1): NAGVMQNPRHLVRRRGQEARLRCSPMKGHSHVYWYRQLPEEGLKFMVYLQKENIIDESGMPKERFSAEFPKEGPSILRIQQVVRGDSAAYFCASSNQNLAAFHEQFFGPGTRLTVL.

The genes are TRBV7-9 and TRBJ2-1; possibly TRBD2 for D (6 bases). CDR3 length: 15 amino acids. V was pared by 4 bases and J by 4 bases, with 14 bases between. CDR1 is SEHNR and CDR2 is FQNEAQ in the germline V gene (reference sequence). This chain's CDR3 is CASSSLGGVYNEQFF. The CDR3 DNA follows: TGTGCCAGCAGCTCCCTCGGCGGGGTGTACAATGAGCAGTTCTTC.

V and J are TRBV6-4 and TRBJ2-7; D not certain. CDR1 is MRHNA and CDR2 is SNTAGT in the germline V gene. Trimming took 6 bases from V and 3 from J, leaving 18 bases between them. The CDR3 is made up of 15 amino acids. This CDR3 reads CASSLPTHSNYEQYF. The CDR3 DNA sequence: TGTGCCAGCAGCCTACCTACCCACAGCAACTACGAGCAGTACTTC.

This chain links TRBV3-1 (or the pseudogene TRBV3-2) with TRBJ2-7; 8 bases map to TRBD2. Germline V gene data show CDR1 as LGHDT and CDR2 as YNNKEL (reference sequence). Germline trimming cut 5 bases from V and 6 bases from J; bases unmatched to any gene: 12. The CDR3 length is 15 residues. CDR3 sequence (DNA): TGTGCCAGCAGCAAACCACTAGCGGCCAGGGCCGAGCAGTACTTC. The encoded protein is CASSKPLAARAEQYF.

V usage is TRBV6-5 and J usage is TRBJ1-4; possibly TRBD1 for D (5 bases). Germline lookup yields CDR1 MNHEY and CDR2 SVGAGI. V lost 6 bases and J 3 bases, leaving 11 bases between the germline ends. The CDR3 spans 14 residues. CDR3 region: CASRLTAANEKLFF. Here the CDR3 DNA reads TGTGCCAGCAGATTGACAGCTGCTAATGAAAAACTGTTTTTT.

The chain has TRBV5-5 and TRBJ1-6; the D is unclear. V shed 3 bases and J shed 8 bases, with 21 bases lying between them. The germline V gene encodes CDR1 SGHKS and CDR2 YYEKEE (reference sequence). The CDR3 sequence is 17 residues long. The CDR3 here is CASSWPREPTPHSPLHF. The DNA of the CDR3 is TGTGCCAGCAGCTGGCCCCGGGAACCCACCCCCCATTCACCCCTCCACTTT.

The CDR3 loop is CASSLAAGFTDTQYF. The CDR3 DNA follows: TGCGCCAGCAGCTTGGCCGCAGGATTCACAGATACGCAGTATTTT. The genes are TRBV5-1 and TRBJ2-3, with D unresolved. With 0 bases removed from V and 2 bases from J, the gap between germline ends came to 10 bases. CDR1 SGHRS and CDR2 YFSETQ come from the germline V gene. This CDR3 spans 15 amino acids.

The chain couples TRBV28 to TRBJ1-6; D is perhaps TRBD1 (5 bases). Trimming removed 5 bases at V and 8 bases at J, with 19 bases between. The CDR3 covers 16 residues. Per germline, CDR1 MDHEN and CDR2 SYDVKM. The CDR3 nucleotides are TGTGCCAGCAGTCGACCCGACAGTTTAGGCGATTCACCCCTCCACTTT. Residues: CASSRPDSLGDSPLHF.

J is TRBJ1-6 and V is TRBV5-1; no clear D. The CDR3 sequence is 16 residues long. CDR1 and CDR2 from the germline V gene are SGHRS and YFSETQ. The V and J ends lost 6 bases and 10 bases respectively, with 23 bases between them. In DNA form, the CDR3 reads TGCGCCAGCACCTACCAGGCAGGCCAAACGGGGTCACCCCTCCACTTT. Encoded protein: CASTYQAGQTGSPLHF.

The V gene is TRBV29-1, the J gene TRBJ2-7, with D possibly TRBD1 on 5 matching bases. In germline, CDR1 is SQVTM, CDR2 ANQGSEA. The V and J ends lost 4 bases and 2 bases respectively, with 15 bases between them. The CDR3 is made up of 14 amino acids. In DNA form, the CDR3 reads TGCAGCGTTGTTAGCCTCTGGGGCGCCTACGAGCAGTACTTC. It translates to CSVVSLWGAYEQYF.

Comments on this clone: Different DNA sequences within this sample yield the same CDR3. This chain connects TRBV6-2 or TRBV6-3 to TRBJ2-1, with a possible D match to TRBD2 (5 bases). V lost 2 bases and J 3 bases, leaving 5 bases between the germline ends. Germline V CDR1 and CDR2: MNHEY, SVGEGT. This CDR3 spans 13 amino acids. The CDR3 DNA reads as TGTGCCAGCAGTTACCGGGACTACAATGAGCAGTTCTTC. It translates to CASSYRDYNEQFF.

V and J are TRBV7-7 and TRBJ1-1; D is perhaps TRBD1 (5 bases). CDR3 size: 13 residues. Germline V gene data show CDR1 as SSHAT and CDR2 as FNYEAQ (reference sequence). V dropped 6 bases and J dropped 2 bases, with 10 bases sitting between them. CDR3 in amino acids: CASSWGRNTEAFF. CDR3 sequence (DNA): TGTGCCAGCAGTTGGGGCAGAAACACTGAAGCTTTCTTT.

CDR3 sequence reads: CASSYSPGQFPYEQYF. As DNA, the CDR3 is TGTGCCAGCAGTTACTCGCCGGGGCAGTTCCCCTACGAGCAGTACTTC. The V call is TRBV6-5, the J call TRBJ2-7; either TRBD1 or TRBD2 may supply D (5 bases each). Germline assignment: CDR1 MNHEY and CDR2 SVGAGI. Deletions cut 0 bases from V and 2 bases from J, with 14 bases between. The CDR3 loop spans 16 amino acids.

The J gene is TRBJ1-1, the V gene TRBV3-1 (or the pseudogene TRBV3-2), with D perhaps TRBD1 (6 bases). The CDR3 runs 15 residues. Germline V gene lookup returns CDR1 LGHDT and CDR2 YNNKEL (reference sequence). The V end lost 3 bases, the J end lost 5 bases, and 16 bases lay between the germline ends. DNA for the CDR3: TGTGCCAGCAGCCATGGGGGCGACCCGGTGACTGAAGCTTTCTTT. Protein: CASSHGGDPVTEAFF.

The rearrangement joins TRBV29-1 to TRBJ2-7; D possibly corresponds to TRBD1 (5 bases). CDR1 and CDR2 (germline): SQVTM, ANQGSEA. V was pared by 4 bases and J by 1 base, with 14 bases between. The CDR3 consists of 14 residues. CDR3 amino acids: CSVGNRSPSYEQYF. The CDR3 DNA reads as TGCAGCGTTGGTAACAGGTCGCCGTCCTACGAGCAGTACTTC.

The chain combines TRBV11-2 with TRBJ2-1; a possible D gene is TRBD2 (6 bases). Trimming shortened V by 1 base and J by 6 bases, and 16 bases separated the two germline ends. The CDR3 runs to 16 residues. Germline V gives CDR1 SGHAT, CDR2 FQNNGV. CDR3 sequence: CASSLGGWEAGNEQFF. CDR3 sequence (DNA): TGTGCCAGCAGCTTAGGAGGTTGGGAGGCTGGCAATGAGCAGTTCTTC. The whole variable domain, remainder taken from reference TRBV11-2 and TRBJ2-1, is EAGVAQSPRYKIIEKRQSVAFWCNPISGHATLYWYQQILGQGPKLLIQFQNNGVVDDSQLPKDRFSAERLKGVDSTLKIQPAKLEDSAVYLCASSLGGWEAGNEQFFGPGTRLTVL.

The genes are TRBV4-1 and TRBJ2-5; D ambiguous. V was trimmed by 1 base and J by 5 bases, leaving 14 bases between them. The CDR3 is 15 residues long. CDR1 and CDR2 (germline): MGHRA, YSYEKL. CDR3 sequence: CASSQVWVSSETQYF. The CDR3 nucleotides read TGCGCCAGCAGCCAAGTCTGGGTCTCTTCGGAGACCCAGTACTTC.

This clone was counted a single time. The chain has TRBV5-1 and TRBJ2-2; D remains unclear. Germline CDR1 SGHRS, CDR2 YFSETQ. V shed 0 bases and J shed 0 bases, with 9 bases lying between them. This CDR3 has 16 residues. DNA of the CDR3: TGCGCCAGCAGCTTGGAAGCCAGAACGAACACCGGGGAGCTGTTTTTT. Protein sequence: CASSLEARTNTGELFF.

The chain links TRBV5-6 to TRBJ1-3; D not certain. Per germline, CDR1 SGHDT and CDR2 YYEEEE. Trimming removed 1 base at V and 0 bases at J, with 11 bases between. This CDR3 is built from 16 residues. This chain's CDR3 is CASSLLGGHSGNTIYF. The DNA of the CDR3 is TGTGCCAGCAGCTTGCTGGGCGGCCACTCTGGAAACACCATATATTTT.

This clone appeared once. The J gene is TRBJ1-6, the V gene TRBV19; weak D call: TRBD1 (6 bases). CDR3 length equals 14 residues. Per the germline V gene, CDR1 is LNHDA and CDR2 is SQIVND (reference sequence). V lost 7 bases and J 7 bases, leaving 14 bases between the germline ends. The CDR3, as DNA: TGTGCCAGTACCCCCAGGGGAACCAATTCACCCCTCCACTTT. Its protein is CASTPRGTNSPLHF.

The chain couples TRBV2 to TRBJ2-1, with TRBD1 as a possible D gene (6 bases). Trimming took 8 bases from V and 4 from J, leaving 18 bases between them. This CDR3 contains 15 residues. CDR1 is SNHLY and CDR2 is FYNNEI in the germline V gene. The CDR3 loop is CASLTGSPAYNEQFF. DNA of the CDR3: TGTGCCAGCCTGACAGGAAGTCCCGCTTACAATGAGCAGTTCTTC.

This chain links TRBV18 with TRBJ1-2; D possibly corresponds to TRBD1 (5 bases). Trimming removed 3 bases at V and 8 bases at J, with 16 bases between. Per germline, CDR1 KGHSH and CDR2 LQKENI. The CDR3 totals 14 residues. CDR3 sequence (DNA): TGTGCCAGCTCACCGTTGACAGCTTGGGTCGGCTACACCTTC. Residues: CASSPLTAWVGYTF.

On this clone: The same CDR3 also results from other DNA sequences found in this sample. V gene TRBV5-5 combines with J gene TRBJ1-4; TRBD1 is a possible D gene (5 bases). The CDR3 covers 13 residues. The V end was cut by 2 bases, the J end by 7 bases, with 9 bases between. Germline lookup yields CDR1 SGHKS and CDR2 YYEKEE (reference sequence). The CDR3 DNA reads TGTGCCAGCAGCTTACCGGGGACTGAAAAACTGTTTTTT. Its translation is CASSLPGTEKLFF.

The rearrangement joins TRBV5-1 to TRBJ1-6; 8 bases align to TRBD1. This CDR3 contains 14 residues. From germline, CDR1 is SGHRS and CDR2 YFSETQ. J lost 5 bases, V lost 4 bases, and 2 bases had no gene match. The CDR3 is CASSAGQDNSPLHF. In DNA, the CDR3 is TGCGCCAGCAGCGCGGGACAGGATAATTCACCCCTCCACTTT. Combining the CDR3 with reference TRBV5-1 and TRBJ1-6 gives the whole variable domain KAGVTQTPRYLIKTRGQQVTLSCSPISGHRSVSWYQQTPGQGLQFLFEYFSETQRNKGNFPGRFSGRQFSNSRSEMNVSTLELGDSALYLCASSAGQDNSPLHFGNGTRLTVT.

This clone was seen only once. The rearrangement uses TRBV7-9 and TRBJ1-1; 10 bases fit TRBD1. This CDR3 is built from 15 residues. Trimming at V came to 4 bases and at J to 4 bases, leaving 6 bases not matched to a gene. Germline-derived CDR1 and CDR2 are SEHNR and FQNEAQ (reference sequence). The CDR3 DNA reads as TGTGCCAGCAGCTATGGGACAGGGGTCGCCACTGAAGCTTTCTTT. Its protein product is CASSYGTGVATEAFF.